This T cell receptor (beta chain) is drawn from a study of blood T cell repertoires in COVID-19. Study overall: Sites in the United States, Italy and Spain provided acute and convalescent COVID-19 samples. From T cells, B-cell-depleted T cells, or PBMCs came the material, which was cDNA or gDNA.

Germline CDR1 SGHRS, CDR2 YFSETQ. The junction had 10 bases not matched to a gene; V was cut back by 0 bases and J by 5 bases. The CDR3 runs 17 residues. Using immunoSEQ multiplex PCR, the repertoire was profiled, and TCRdb retains in-frame clones only, with some absent. The profile shows some 360,000 clones, around nine tenths of them singletons. Cohorts were determined from participant-reported clinical history. This sequence was found in a woman younger than 45 who had been exposed to COVID-19. The chain is built from TRBV5-1 and TRBJ1-4; 7 bases line up with TRBD1. Sequencing input: PBMCs or T cells enriched from blood (not recorded which). As DNA, the CDR3 is TGCGCCAGCAGCTTGGCGGGCAGGGGGATATCCAATGAAAAACTGTTTTTT. Its translation is CASSLAGRGISNEKLFF.